In this sample, the clone carrying this T cell receptor (beta chain) turned up a few times. Its antigen is currently unknown. Extracted RNA was reverse transcribed into cDNA, the sequencing template. The method was immunoSEQ multiplex PCR; TCRdb's version includes in-frame clones alone and lacks a portion of them. The table includes 200,000 to 250,000 clones, 50% to 60% detected once. This sample was included in a study of CD8+ T cells in alopecia areata. At the level of the study: Tofacitinib ran 6 to 18 months, followed by 6 months off drug.

V lost 3 bases to trimming and J lost 6 bases, with 14 bases between them. There are 13 residues in the CDR3. Germline CDR1 is GTSNPN and CDR2 is SVGIG (reference sequence). Patients with alopecia areata provided lesional scalp punch biopsies as well as peripheral blood. The study's findings and limits: Sequenced scalp T cells also include alphabeta T cells resident in normal skin. Researchers reported that TCR sharing among patients proved less clear than in mice, possibly HLA-linked.

The receptor comes from a human donor with alopecia areata. The chain carries TRBV30 and TRBJ1-2; D not certain. The sequencing used CD4+ T cells sorted from blood, collected at week 0. The CDR3 DNA reads TGTGCCTGGAGCGACGGATCGTGGGATGGCTACACCTTC. Protein: CAWSDGSWDGYTF.